The source of this T cell receptor (beta chain) is a study of blood T cells in healthy people across ages. Overall study findings and caveats: Leaving the PBMCs unsorted stopped any conclusive comparison of naive versus antigen-experienced cells. Strong correlation was found linking TCR beta diversity to naive T cell percentage.

No fewer than 6 million PBMCs went into each sample. The use of a sample-barcoded 5' primer and a J-beta primer mix characterized a second PCR of about 7 to 12 cycles. TCRdb re-called the 5' RACE reads through MiXCR, storing one row per CDR3 protein. Seen here are 1.5 million to 2 million distinct CDR3 sequences, less than 50% observed once, and the top ten hold 2% to 2.5%. Turning to this clonotype: Its cognate antigen is unknown.

This clonotype originated in a woman between 40 and 55 years old in good health. Sequenced: blood.

The CDR3 sequence is CASSLGDRRPSGANVLTF. CDR3 nucleotide sequence: TGTGCCAGCAGCTTAGGTGACAGGCGTCCCTCTGGGGCCAACGTCCTGACTTTC. This chain uses TRBV5-6 with TRBJ2-6, with a possible D match to TRBD1 (6 bases). CDR1 is SGHDT and CDR2 is YYEEEE in the germline V gene. This CDR3 is built from 18 residues. Trimming took 2 bases from V and 0 from J, leaving 15 bases between them.